This T cell receptor (beta chain) was recorded in a study of beta chain features in type 1 diabetes. Study overall: The patient and healthy donor groups were comparable for age, gender and cell yields. The study examined roughly 100 million sorted cells across all samples.

The CDR3 is 12 residues long. Germline V gene sequence: CDR1 GTSNPN, CDR2 SVGIG (reference sequence). V dropped 1 base and J dropped 14 bases, with 15 bases sitting between them. Blood was drawn once from each donor into heparinised tubes. The draws averaged roughly 120 mL. Reverse transcription of all isolated RNA meant that expressed TCRB transcripts were sequenced. The data were produced by immunoSEQ multiplex PCR, yet TCRdb's version contains in-frame clones alone and is incomplete. Of roughly 350,000 clones in the sample, more than 9.5% were seen once. A few counts support this clone. No antigen is known for it. General study results and limits: In comparison with healthy donors, patients had naive, central memory and Treg TCRB repertoires that appeared more similar.

The chain is built from TRBV30 and TRBJ2-1, with D possibly TRBD2 on 6 matching bases. The origin of this receptor is a woman younger than 45 in good health. Sequenced sample: naive CD4+ T cells from blood. This CDR3 reads CAWSGNGGEKFF. In DNA, the CDR3 is TGTGCCTGGAGTGGGAACGGGGGAGAAAAGTTCTTC. Using reference TRBV30 and TRBJ2-1 for the parts outside the CDR3, the full variable domain is SQTIHQWPATLVQPVGSPLSLECTVEGTSNPNLYWYRQAAGRGLQLLFYSVGIGQISSEVPQNLSASRPQDRQFILSSKKLLLSDSGFYLCAWSGNGGEKFFGPGTRLTVL.